This T cell receptor (beta chain) was recorded in a study of T-cell reconstitution after alpha-beta-depleted transplantation in children. This clonotype was counted only a few times. What it binds is not known. Study-wide points: High day-60 TCRbeta diversity in some patients came from surviving recipient T cells and thymic progenitors. Hyperexpanded clones declined; after one year, newly produced T cells mostly supplied diversity.

J gave up 0 bases and V 3 bases, and 4 bases lay outside the gene matches. This CDR3 contains 15 residues. CDR1 and CDR2 from the germline V gene are SQVTM and ANQGSEA. Preparation of the TCRbeta library was carried out with unique molecular identifiers. Via MiXCR, TCRdb re-called the PCR reads, giving one row per CDR3 protein. Of 250,000 to 400,000 distinct CDR3 sequences listed, approximately 20% are singletons. The source material was PBMCs, mostly from graft donor cells, sampled 180 days after TCRalphabeta/CD19-depleted stem cell transplant. This receptor was obtained from a male patient under 18 who had a stem cell transplant for acute lymphoblastic leukemia, so the T cells may come from the graft donor. The rearrangement joins TRBV29-1 to TRBJ2-3; 9 bases fit TRBD2. The CDR3 bases are TGCAGCGTTGAGAATAGCGGGAGAAGCACAGATACGCAGTATTTT. It yields the protein CSVENSGRSTDTQYF.